This T cell receptor (beta chain) was found in a study of CD8+CD57+ T cells in acquired aplastic anemia. CDR3 and TCR beta VDJ profiling relied on genomic DNA as the template. In TCRdb, the reads were re-called with MiXCR into one record per CDR3 protein. The data show about 40,000 distinct CDR3 sequences, approximately 57% seen once. The CDR3 length is 15 residues. Germline V lookup: CDR1 SGHTS, CDR2 YDEGEE. The V segment lost 1 base and the J segment 0 bases; nucleotides outside the gene matches: 4. This clonotype was counted at least ten times. Its antigen is unknown. Sequencing involved patients with CD8+CD57+ cell expansion previously shown by flow cytometry. The blood sampling took place in patients who had so far received no therapy. General study findings and limits: Researchers reported that CD8+ Simpson's diversity was not significantly different in patients versus controls.

This chain links TRBV5-8 with TRBJ2-7; TRBD1 matches at 7 bases. The clonotype comes from a human donor with aplastic anemia. Sequenced input: sorted CD4+, CD8+, or CD8+CD57+ T cells (not recorded which) from PBMCs. The CDR3 sequence is CASSLRDSVSYEQYF. CDR3 sequence (DNA): TGTGCCAGCAGCTTGAGGGACAGCGTCTCCTACGAGCAGTACTTC. The full variable domain, completed using reference TRBV5-8 and TRBJ2-7, is EAGVTQSPTHLIKTRGQQATLRCSPISGHTSVYWYQQALGLGLQFLLWYDEGEERNRGNFPPRFSGRQFPNYSSELNVNALELEDSALYLCASSLRDSVSYEQYFGPGTRLTVT.